The present T cell receptor (beta chain) was sequenced within a study of patients and donors after allogeneic stem cell transplantation. MiXCR, run by TCRdb on the RT-PCR reads, gives a single entry per CDR3 protein. The table lists about 200,000 distinct CDR3 sequences, around 41% of them singletons, with about 35% in the top ten. The ends were cut back, 2 bases at V and 2 bases at J, with 16 bases in the middle. Per germline, CDR1 LGHNA and CDR2 YSLEER. This CDR3 is 17 amino acids long. The sequenced material came from blood, either unsorted or a sorted T cell fraction (not recorded which). V is TRBV4-3 and J is TRBJ2-1; tentatively, D is TRBD2 (6 bases). The TCR comes from a human donor who was either an allogeneic HSCT recipient or a stem cell or donor lymphocyte infusion donor (not recorded which). It is not recorded whose cells these are; they may come from a transplant donor. The CDR3 nucleotides are TGCGCCAGCAGCCAATTCTCCGGGACTGAGACCTACAATGAGCAGTTCTTC. It specifies CASSQFSGTETYNEQFF.